The 7 T cell receptor beta chains reported below all come from one sample, sequenced in a study of blood T cell repertoires in COVID-19 (dated by TCRdb to 2018 to 2021). Receptor amplification or capture employed the immunoSEQ multiplex PCR assay. TCRdb re-hosts the immuneACCESS table, in-frame sequences only. Its copies lack some clones; in the studies checked, an unresolved V gene accounts for under half of them, and the cause for the rest is not known. Counted in this sample were 100,000 to 150,000 clones; about 90% of them appeared once. The ten largest clones take up approximately 7.7% of the sample. Sequencing used peripheral blood. The source of these receptors is a human donor in a cohort sampled during active COVID-19.

This clone was seen more than once but under ten times. The chain recombines TRBV11-2 with TRBJ1-2; perhaps TRBD1 as D (6 bases). V gave up 1 base and J gave up 1 base, with 10 bases separating them. Germline loops: CDR1 SGHAT, CDR2 FQNNGV. The CDR3 contains 15 residues. DNA of the CDR3: TGTGCCAGCAGCTTAGGGGCAGGGGATAACTATGGCTACACCTTC. This sequence encodes CASSLGAGDNYGYTF.

The table lists this clone with a few counts. This chain's CDR3 is CASSIRLGRAAFF. In DNA, the CDR3 is TGTGCCAGTAGTATAAGGCTCGGCAGGGCAGCTTTCTTT. V gene TRBV19 combines with J gene TRBJ1-1, with a tentative D call TRBD1 (5 bases). V lost 2 bases to trimming and J lost 10 bases, with 14 bases between them. Looked up from germline, CDR1 is LNHDA and CDR2 is SQIVND (reference sequence). This CDR3 has 13 amino acids.

The gene calls are TRBV18 and TRBJ2-7; 9 bases are shared with TRBD1. V lost 1 base to trimming and J lost 3 bases; unmatched junction nucleotides: 1. This CDR3 contains 14 residues. Germline V lookup: CDR1 KGHSH, CDR2 LQKENI. CDR3 sequence: CASSPRTGDYEQYF. The CDR3 bases are TGTGCCAGCTCACCACGGACAGGGGACTACGAGCAGTACTTC.

This chain connects TRBV5-1 to TRBJ2-2; D is perhaps TRBD2 (6 bases). V lost 4 bases, J lost 5 bases, and 15 bases lay in between. CDR1 is SGHRS and CDR2 is YFSETQ in the germline V gene. The CDR3 is 15 amino acids. The CDR3 here is CASSLGGAGTGELFF. As DNA, the CDR3 is TGCGCCAGCAGCCTCGGCGGGGCGGGGACCGGGGAGCTGTTTTTT.

This clone came up once. The chain combines TRBV4-1 with TRBJ2-7; 9 nucleotides match TRBD1. Germline CDR1 reads MGHRA; CDR2 reads YSYEKL. This CDR3 is built from 15 residues. V was pared by 0 bases and J by 3 bases, with 3 bases of the junction left unmatched. The CDR3 spells CASSQDVDRGYEQYF. CDR3 DNA: TGCGCCAGCAGCCAAGATGTGGACAGGGGCTACGAGCAGTACTTC.

The V gene is TRBV5-4, the J gene TRBJ2-3; D may be TRBD1 (6 bases). This CDR3 region has 14 residues. V lost 4 bases and J lost 2, with 11 bases in between. Germline CDR1 and CDR2: SGHNT and YYREEE (reference sequence). CDR3 sequence (DNA): TGTGCCAGCAGCACGGGACATTTCACAGATACGCAGTATTTT. It is translated as CASSTGHFTDTQYF.

The J gene is TRBJ1-4, the V gene TRBV18; D uncertain. Germline V gene sequence: CDR1 KGHSH, CDR2 LQKENI. The CDR3 spans 13 residues. Deletions cut 2 bases from V and 7 bases from J, with 8 bases between. Here the CDR3 DNA reads TGTGCCAGCTCACCAGGGCTTGGTGAAAAACTGTTTTTT. Protein product: CASSPGLGEKLFF.